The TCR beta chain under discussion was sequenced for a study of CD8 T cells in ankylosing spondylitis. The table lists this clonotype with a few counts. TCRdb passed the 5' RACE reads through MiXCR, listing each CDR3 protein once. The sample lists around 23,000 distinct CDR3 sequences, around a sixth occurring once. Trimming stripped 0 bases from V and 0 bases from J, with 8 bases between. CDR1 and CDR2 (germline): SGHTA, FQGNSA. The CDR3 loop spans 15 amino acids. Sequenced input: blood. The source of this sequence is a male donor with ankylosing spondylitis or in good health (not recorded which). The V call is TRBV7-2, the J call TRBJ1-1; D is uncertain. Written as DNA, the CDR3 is TGTGCCAGCAGCTTAGCAGGACCCATGAACACTGAAGCTTTCTTT. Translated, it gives CASSLAGPMNTEAFF.